Listed below are T cell receptor beta chains from one sample, sequenced in a study of blood T cells in healthy people across ages. TCRdb reprocessed the 5' RACE reads via MiXCR and lists one record per CDR3 protein. This table holds hundreds of thousands of distinct CDR3 sequences, around a fifth found once. Input material: blood. Receptors were obtained from a man between 65 and 85 years old in good health. CDR3s include the opening cysteine and the closing phenylalanine or tryptophan. Fields, in order: J gene, D gene, V gene, clone size, CDR3 DNA, CDR3 protein. A D gene is named only where the DNA matches it firmly. Clone size is shown for a subset of rows, as once, few, many or a class of expanded clone.

J gene: TRBJ2-5
D gene: -
V gene: TRBV19
clone size: few
CDR3 DNA: TGTGCCAGTAGTATAGCCGGGACGGAAACAGAGACCCAGTACTTC
CDR3 protein: CASSIAGTETETQYF

J gene: TRBJ2-3
D gene: -
V gene: TRBV7-8
clone size: few
CDR3 DNA: TGTGCCAGCAGCTTAGGGGGGGCGAGCACAGATACGCGGTATTTT
CDR3 protein: CASSLGGASTDTRYF

J gene: TRBJ2-7
D gene: TRBD2
V gene: TRBV3-1
clone size: -
CDR3 DNA: TGTGCCAGCAGCCAAGCACTAGCGGGAGGAGCCCACGAGCAGTACTTC
CDR3 protein: CASSQALAGGAHEQYF

J gene: TRBJ2-5
D gene: TRBD1
V gene: TRBV20-1
clone size: few
CDR3 DNA: TGCAGTGCAACCACCGGGACAGGGGTACAGACCCAGTACTTC
CDR3 protein: CSATTGTGVQTQYF

J gene: TRBJ1-6
D gene: -
V gene: TRBV20-1
clone size: -
CDR3 DNA: TGCAGTGCTAGAGATCTGGTAGGAGGCACCTATAATTCACCCCTCCACTTT
CDR3 protein: CSARDLVGGTYNSPLHF

J gene: TRBJ2-5
D gene: TRBD2
V gene: TRBV29-1
clone size: many
CDR3 DNA: TGCAGCGTTAGGAGTAGCGGGATTATATTGGAGACCCAGTACTTC
CDR3 protein: CSVRSSGIILETQYF

J gene: TRBJ2-1
D gene: TRBD2
V gene: TRBV11-2
clone size: -
CDR3 DNA: TGTGCCAGCAGCTTAGCACTAGCGGGACTCCATGAGCAGTTCTTC
CDR3 protein: CASSLALAGLHEQFF

J gene: TRBJ2-3
D gene: -
V gene: TRBV6-1
clone size: few
CDR3 DNA: TGTGCCAGCAATGAGCGCCCAGATACGCAGTATTTT
CDR3 protein: CASNERPDTQYF

J gene: TRBJ2-1
D gene: -
V gene: TRBV5-1
clone size: many
CDR3 DNA: TGCGCCAGCAGCCCGCGGACGGGTTCGCTCAATGAGCAGTTCTTC
CDR3 protein: CASSPRTGSLNEQFF

J gene: TRBJ1-1
D gene: -
V gene: TRBV27
clone size: few
CDR3 DNA: TGTGCCAGCAGTTTACGAGCGGCAGGGCTAGTAAACACTGAAGCTTTCTTT
CDR3 protein: CASSLRAAGLVNTEAFF

J gene: TRBJ1-6
D gene: -
V gene: TRBV4-1
clone size: many
CDR3 DNA: TGCGCCAGCAGCCAAGACAGAGACAATAATTCACCCCTCCACTTT
CDR3 protein: CASSQDRDNNSPLHF

J gene: TRBJ2-5
D gene: -
V gene: TRBV7-8
clone size: -
CDR3 DNA: TGTGCCAGCAGCTTAGGTCTCCCGGAGTACCAAGAGACCCAGTACTTC
CDR3 protein: CASSLGLPEYQETQYF

J gene: TRBJ1-2
D gene: -
V gene: TRBV20-1
clone size: -
CDR3 DNA: TGCAGTGCCAAGGCAGGGGTTCCCGGCTACACCTTC
CDR3 protein: CSAKAGVPGYTF

J gene: TRBJ2-7
D gene: -
V gene: TRBV20-1
clone size: few
CDR3 DNA: TGCAGTGCTAGAGATAGCCGGGGACCAGTCTACGAGCAGTACTTC
CDR3 protein: CSARDSRGPVYEQYF

J gene: TRBJ2-6
D gene: -
V gene: TRBV27
clone size: -
CDR3 DNA: TGTGCCAGCAGTCGAAACGAGGGTGCTGGGGCCAACGTCCTGACTTTC
CDR3 protein: CASSRNEGAGANVLTF

J gene: TRBJ2-7
D gene: -
V gene: TRBV5-1
clone size: -
CDR3 DNA: TGCGCCAGCAGCCCACAAGGGGACGGCCCCTACGAGCAGTACTTC
CDR3 protein: CASSPQGDGPYEQYF

J gene: TRBJ1-2
D gene: -
V gene: TRBV28
clone size: -
CDR3 DNA: TGTGCCAGCAGGGACGCAGGGAACGAATATGGCTACACCTTC
CDR3 protein: CASRDAGNEYGYTF

J gene: TRBJ2-1
D gene: -
V gene: TRBV9
clone size: few
CDR3 DNA: TGTGCCAGCAGCGTAGTTGGCGGTCATGAGCAGTTCTTC
CDR3 protein: CASSVVGGHEQFF

J gene: TRBJ2-3
D gene: -
V gene: TRBV29-1
clone size: -
CDR3 DNA: TGCAGCGTTGCCAGGGGTAGCACAGATACGCAGTATTTT
CDR3 protein: CSVARGSTDTQYF

J gene: TRBJ2-4
D gene: -
V gene: TRBV21-1
clone size: many
CDR3 DNA: TGTGCCAGGGAGGACAGGGATGACATTCAGTACTTC
CDR3 protein: CAREDRDDIQYF

J gene: TRBJ1-2
D gene: TRBD1
V gene: TRBV6-2/TRBV6-3
clone size: few
CDR3 DNA: TGTGCCAGCAGTTACTTGGGGACAGCGCCTTATGGCTACACCTTC
CDR3 protein: CASSYLGTAPYGYTF

J gene: TRBJ2-5
D gene: TRBD2
V gene: TRBV5-1
clone size: many
CDR3 DNA: TGCGCCAGCAACATCGGACTAGAAGAGACCCAGTACTTC
CDR3 protein: CASNIGLEETQYF

J gene: TRBJ2-7
D gene: -
V gene: TRBV28
clone size: -
CDR3 DNA: TGTGCCAGCAGCCCCCCTCTCACTAACTACGAGCAGTACTTC
CDR3 protein: CASSPPLTNYEQYF

J gene: TRBJ2-3
D gene: -
V gene: TRBV5-1
clone size: few
CDR3 DNA: TGCGCCAGCAGCTTGGAAAGGGCCTTAGATACGCAGTATTTT
CDR3 protein: CASSLERALDTQYF

J gene: TRBJ2-1
D gene: -
V gene: TRBV5-1
clone size: -
CDR3 DNA: TGCGCCAGCAGCACCGGACCGGGAATGGAGCAGTTCTTC
CDR3 protein: CASSTGPGMEQFF

J gene: TRBJ2-3
D gene: -
V gene: TRBV18
clone size: -
CDR3 DNA: TGTGCCAGCTATCGGGGCACAGATACGCAGTATTTT
CDR3 protein: CASYRGTDTQYF

J gene: TRBJ2-7
D gene: -
V gene: TRBV5-6
clone size: once
CDR3 DNA: TGTGCCAGCAGCTATAGGGTTACCGAGCAGTACTTC
CDR3 protein: CASSYRVTEQYF

J gene: TRBJ2-7
D gene: -
V gene: TRBV4-2
clone size: -
CDR3 DNA: TGTGCCAGCAGCCCCATTCTCGGCATCGAGGTATACGAGCAGTACTTC
CDR3 protein: CASSPILGIEVYEQYF

J gene: TRBJ2-7
D gene: -
V gene: TRBV5-1
clone size: few
CDR3 DNA: TGCGCCAGCAGCTTGGGGGAAAGGGGCTACGAGCAGTACTTC
CDR3 protein: CASSLGERGYEQYF

J gene: TRBJ1-2
D gene: TRBD1
V gene: TRBV27
clone size: few
CDR3 DNA: TGTGCCAGCAGTCAACAGGGGGAAAGTGGCTACACCTTC
CDR3 protein: CASSQQGESGYTF

J gene: TRBJ2-3
D gene: -
V gene: TRBV29-1
clone size: -
CDR3 DNA: TGCAGCGTTGAAGCTCGGGAAACCGCAGATACGCAGTATTTT
CDR3 protein: CSVEARETADTQYF

J gene: TRBJ2-5
D gene: -
V gene: TRBV7-2
clone size: many
CDR3 DNA: TGTGCCAGCAGCCCAGGAACTCGAGAGACCCAGTACTTC
CDR3 protein: CASSPGTRETQYF

J gene: TRBJ1-4
D gene: -
V gene: TRBV18
clone size: many
CDR3 DNA: TGTGCCAGCTCACCCGTTGGGTGGGGGAAGGAAGAAAAACTGTTTTTT
CDR3 protein: CASSPVGWGKEEKLFF

J gene: TRBJ2-7
D gene: -
V gene: TRBV11-2
clone size: many
CDR3 DNA: TGTGCCAGCAGCCACTCCTACGAGCAGTACTTC
CDR3 protein: CASSHSYEQYF

J gene: TRBJ2-7
D gene: TRBD1
V gene: TRBV20-1
clone size: -
CDR3 DNA: TGCAGTGCTAGGGGACAGGGGGCGGGTCGCGAGCAGTACTTC
CDR3 protein: CSARGQGAGREQYF

J gene: TRBJ2-5
D gene: -
V gene: TRBV20-1
clone size: -
CDR3 DNA: TGCAGTGCTCCTCCCCTCCAAGAGACCCAGTACTTC
CDR3 protein: CSAPPLQETQYF

J gene: TRBJ1-2
D gene: -
V gene: TRBV4-1
clone size: -
CDR3 DNA: TGCGCCAGCAGCCAAGATGGGGGGGTTAACTATGGCTACACCTTC
CDR3 protein: CASSQDGGVNYGYTF

J gene: TRBJ2-1
D gene: -
V gene: TRBV20-1
clone size: -
CDR3 DNA: TGCAGTGCTAGAGATACACAGGCCAGCTCCTACAATGAGCAGTTCTTC
CDR3 protein: CSARDTQASSYNEQFF

J gene: TRBJ1-3
D gene: -
V gene: TRBV4-1
clone size: many
CDR3 DNA: TGCGCCAGCAGCCAGGCCGGGACAGGAAACACCATATATTTT
CDR3 protein: CASSQAGTGNTIYF

J gene: TRBJ2-1
D gene: -
V gene: TRBV7-9
clone size: -
CDR3 DNA: TGTGCCAGCAGCTCCGACTCCCGCTCCTACAATGAGCAGTTCTTC
CDR3 protein: CASSSDSRSYNEQFF

J gene: TRBJ2-7
D gene: TRBD2
V gene: TRBV12-3/TRBV12-4
clone size: -
CDR3 DNA: TGTGCCAGCAGTTTTAGCGGGAGGGCCATCGAGCAGTACTTC
CDR3 protein: CASSFSGRAIEQYF

J gene: TRBJ2-2
D gene: -
V gene: TRBV9
clone size: -
CDR3 DNA: TGTGCCAGCGGGGAAGACGGGGAGCTGTTTTTT
CDR3 protein: CASGEDGELFF

J gene: TRBJ2-5
D gene: TRBD2
V gene: TRBV20-1
clone size: few
CDR3 DNA: TGCAGTGCCCTGCCGGGACTAGATTTAGAGACCCAGTACTTC
CDR3 protein: CSALPGLDLETQYF

J gene: TRBJ2-7
D gene: -
V gene: TRBV23-1
clone size: -
CDR3 DNA: TGCGCCAGCAGTCAAGCGAACTGTGGACAGAGACTTTCCTACGAGCAGTACTTC
CDR3 protein: CASSQANCGQRLSYEQYF

J gene: TRBJ2-7
D gene: TRBD2
V gene: TRBV20-1
clone size: -
CDR3 DNA: TGCAGTGCTAGAGGGACTAGCGGGGCAACCTACGAGCAGTACTTC
CDR3 protein: CSARGTSGATYEQYF

J gene: TRBJ1-2
D gene: -
V gene: TRBV28
clone size: few
CDR3 DNA: TGTGCCAGCAGGATCCTAGGAGGGAATGGCTACACCTTC
CDR3 protein: CASRILGGNGYTF